This passage covers 14 T cell receptor beta chains from one sample sequenced in a study of technical replicates of blood from several donors. Libraries were prepared by immunoSEQ multiplex PCR; TCRdb keeps only in-frame clonotypes and omits some of them. Of 55,000 to 75,000 clones listed, about 94% were seen once; the top ten hold 0.3% to 0.45%. Sequencing was done on a sample of T cells isolated from PBMCs. The receptor source for this set is a human donor in good health.

The CDR3 region has the DNA TGCGCCAGCAGCCAAGATATCAGGGTGGCTTTCTTT. Encoded protein: CASSQDIRVAFF. The gene calls are TRBV4-1 and TRBJ1-1, with a weak D call TRBD1 (5 bases). The germline V gene has CDR1 MGHRA and CDR2 YSYEKL. The CDR3 is 12 amino acids. Trimming shortened V by 0 bases and J by 11 bases, and 10 bases separated the two germline ends.

The J gene is TRBJ1-3, the V gene TRBV2; D is uncertain. The CDR3 spans 12 residues. Per germline, CDR1 SNHLY and CDR2 FYNNEI. Trimming took 9 bases from V and 2 from J, leaving 8 bases between them. The DNA of the CDR3 is TGTGCCAGTACGGTGACTGGAAACACCATATATTTT. This encodes CASTVTGNTIYF. Variable domain in full (rest from reference TRBV2 and TRBJ1-3): EPEVTQTPSHQVTQMGQEVILRCVPISNHLYFYWYRQILGQKVEFLVSFYNNEISEKSEIFDDQFSVERPDGSNFTLKIRSTKLEDSAMYFCASTVTGNTIYFGEGSWLTVV.

V usage is TRBV4-3 and J usage is TRBJ2-1; perhaps TRBD1 as D (6 bases). The V end was cut by 1 base, the J end by 3 bases, with 13 bases between. CDR3 size: 16 residues. Germline values: CDR1 LGHNA, CDR2 YSLEER. This CDR3 reads CASSQVVGALYNEQFF. In DNA, the CDR3 is TGCGCCAGCAGCCAAGTCGTGGGGGCCCTCTACAATGAGCAGTTCTTC.

The CDR3: CASSYRTGANVLTF. CDR3 nucleotides: TGTGCCAGCAGCTACAGGACTGGGGCCAACGTCCTGACTTTC. The chain employs TRBV13 and TRBJ2-6; D perhaps matches TRBD1 (5 bases). Germline V gene lookup returns CDR1 PRHDT and CDR2 FYEKMQ (reference sequence). Trimming pared 4 bases from V and 2 bases from J, leaving 6 bases between. The CDR3 consists of 14 residues.

This chain links TRBV4-1 with TRBJ2-7; the match to TRBD1 covers 9 bases. The CDR3 length is 13 residues. The germline gives CDR1 MGHRA, CDR2 YSYEKL. The ends lost 1 base at V and 9 bases at J; junction bases unmatched: 4. CDR3 bases: TGCGCCAGCAGCCAAGGGGTACAGGGGGCGCAGTACTTC. It specifies CASSQGVQGAQYF.

The rearrangement links TRBV19 to TRBJ2-7; TRBD2 agrees at 15 bases. Germline CDR1 reads LNHDA; CDR2 reads SQIVND (reference sequence). V lost 5 bases to trimming and J lost 5 bases; unmatched junction nucleotides: 4. The CDR3 spans 15 residues. The CDR3 DNA reads as TGTGCCAGTAGTGCCGGACTAGCGGGAGGGAACGAGCAGTACTTC. This codes for CASSAGLAGGNEQYF.

This rearrangement joins TRBV5-4 to TRBJ2-7; perhaps TRBD1 as D (6 bases). This CDR3 contains 18 residues. Trimming removed 4 bases at V and 0 bases at J, with 23 bases between. Germline V lookup: CDR1 SGHNT, CDR2 YYREEE (reference sequence). CDR3 in DNA: TGTGCCAGCAGCCAAATTCTCGGCGTAGGACAGACCTCCTACGAGCAGTACTTC. It encodes CASSQILGVGQTSYEQYF.

This rearrangement joins TRBV6-5 to TRBJ1-5; D gene ambiguous. The V gene's germline CDR1 is MNHEY and CDR2 SVGAGI. The V end was cut by 5 bases, the J end by 4 bases, with 9 bases between. The CDR3 runs 13 residues. CDR3 protein: CASSAGRNQPQHF. CDR3 nucleotides: TGTGCCAGCAGTGCCGGGAGGAATCAGCCCCAGCATTTT.

The chain combines TRBV6-1 with TRBJ1-5; TRBD1 matches at 9 bases. V dropped 10 bases and J dropped 6; count of bases not matched to a gene: 13. This CDR3 comprises 15 residues. Germline CDR1 reads MNHNS; CDR2 reads SASEGT. The CDR3 DNA reads as TGTGCCACCCTTGGAGGGACAGGGATACGTCAGCCCCAGCATTTT. It specifies CATLGGTGIRQPQHF.

The chain uses TRBV27 and TRBJ2-3, with TRBD2 matching over 10 bases. The V and J ends lost 5 bases and 4 bases, in that order; junction bases with no gene match: 12. Germline V lookup: CDR1 MNHEY, CDR2 SMNVEV (reference sequence). The CDR3 covers 17 residues. The chain's CDR3 is CASSHASGRASPDTQYF. The CDR3 DNA reads as TGTGCCAGCAGTCACGCCAGCGGGAGGGCCTCCCCAGATACGCAGTATTTT.

J is TRBJ2-7 and V is TRBV7-9; D gene ambiguous. V was trimmed by 2 bases and J by 3 bases, leaving 8 bases between them. Germline CDR1 reads SEHNR; CDR2 reads FQNEAQ (reference sequence). The CDR3 sequence is 13 residues long. The CDR3 DNA is TGTGCCAGCAGCTTAAGTTCAGACTACGAGCAGTACTTC. The encoded protein is CASSLSSDYEQYF.

The V gene is TRBV27, the J gene TRBJ1-2; TRBD1 matches at 7 bases. CDR3 size: 11 residues. V lost 8 bases to trimming and J lost 6 bases; unmatched junction nucleotides: 3. The germline V gene encodes CDR1 MNHEY and CDR2 SMNVEV (reference sequence). The CDR3 sequence is CASLGQDGYTF. CDR3 sequence (DNA): TGTGCCAGCTTAGGACAGGATGGCTACACCTTC.

The rearrangement uses TRBV18 and TRBJ2-7; no clear D. CDR1 is KGHSH, CDR2 LQKENI, per germline. The CDR3 runs 16 residues. The ends were cut back, 2 bases at V and 0 bases at J, with 14 bases in the middle. The CDR3 here is CASSPGRIRSSYEQYF. CDR3 in DNA: TGTGCCAGCTCACCAGGCCGGATAAGGAGCTCCTACGAGCAGTACTTC. The variable domain in full, completed from reference TRBV18 and TRBJ2-7, reads NAGVMQNPRHLVRRRGQEARLRCSPMKGHSHVYWYRQLPEEGLKFMVYLQKENIIDESGMPKERFSAEFPKEGPSILRIQQVVRGDSAAYFCASSPGRIRSSYEQYFGPGTRLTVT.

The chain uses TRBV29-1 and TRBJ2-1; the match to TRBD2 covers 10 bases. From germline, CDR1 is SQVTM and CDR2 ANQGSEA. The CDR3 spans 17 residues. Unmatched junction bases numbered 12, after V lost 2 bases and J lost 5 bases. CDR3 DNA: TGCAGCGTTGAACTAGCGGGAGTTTTCTACAACAACAATGAGCAGTTCTTC. Protein: CSVELAGVFYNNNEQFF.